This TCR beta chain was recovered during a study of type 1 regulatory T cells. Each CDR3 protein gets one entry after TCRdb re-called the reads with MiXCR. The profile shows about 60,000 distinct CDR3 sequences, about 48% of them singletons. This CDR3 has 15 amino acids. The V end lost 3 bases, the J end lost 2 bases, and 10 bases lay between the germline ends. For this clonotype: Its antigen is still unknown.

Sequencing was done on a sample of cultured non-Tr1 T cells, either the whole culture or a sorted T cell fraction (not recorded which). The V and J genes are TRBV12-3 or TRBV12-4 and TRBJ1-4; D is ambiguous. The TCR comes from a human donor in good health. The DNA of the CDR3 is TGTGCCAGCAGTTTGAGGCGGGCGACTAATGAAAAACTGTTTTTT. Translating gives CASSLRRATNEKLFF.